This T cell receptor beta chain was retrieved from a study of blood T cell repertoires in COVID-19 (dated by TCRdb to 2020 to 2021). Regarding the research as a whole: Samples from collaborators originated in the United States, Italy and Spain and spanned both the acute and convalescent phases of COVID-19. Nearly every sample came with metadata listing a de-identified subject ID, COVID-19 status, age in years and sex. The material from the prospective study consisted of cDNA or gDNA derived from T cells, B-cell-depleted T cells, or PBMCs. HLA class I and class II types, where available, came from metadata supplied by the sample provider rather than from assay-based typing. The repertoires were released in a freely available public database meant as a resource for research on the immune response to SARS-CoV-2. Deeply sampled blood TCRbeta repertoires from subjects exposed to, actively infected with, or recovered from COVID-19 were included in the dataset. Samples came from the ongoing ImmuneRACE study (first 160 participants) plus 1,254 subjects from 6 global collaborators. Overall study outcomes, separate from this receptor: The quantity of clinical and demographic metadata differed by source and by participant and was supplied without curation.

Points on this clone: The antigen it recognizes is unknown. No much larger clone is present one base from it, and per-base qualities are unavailable.

The collaborating institutions used their own protocols to collect whole blood in K2EDTA tubes. For TCRbeta analysis, collaborator samples were shipped as frozen whole blood, as isolated PBMCs, or as DNA extracted from either sample type. The CDR3 sequence holds 13 residues, the cysteine and phenylalanine included. The retained sequence is limited to the CDR3, 39 bases, with the frame set at the first base. Trimming leaves V shorter by 2 bases and J shorter by 5 bases, with the junction holding 4 bases beyond the gene matches. CDR1 and CDR2, per the germline V gene (reference sequence), are GTSNPN and SVGIG. TCRbeta CDR3 regions were amplified from genomic DNA by means of the immunoSEQ Assay, a bias-controlled multiplex PCR. Per the source publication's procedure: Within the assay, amplification of reference gene primers was used to estimate how many nucleated cells each sample contained. Sequence reads were collapsed and filtered to measure the absolute abundance of every unique TCRbeta CDR3 rearrangement. Productive Simpson clonality was computed per sample as the square root of Simpson's diversity index over productive rearrangements. The source is immuneACCESS, and TCRdb retained only in-frame sequences with V and J called. Part of the clones is not carried over; for the studies checked, unresolved V genes explain less than half of this, and the remainder is unexplained. V and J calls and clone size are as listed in that table; D and trimming were resolved from the DNA. Recorded for this sample are about 220,000 clones; about 80% of them occurred a single time. The ten largest make up less than 2.5% of the sample.

Sample: peripheral blood. The sequence joins TRBV30 to TRBJ2-5; 8 middle bases align to TRBD1. The clonotype was recovered from a woman aged 60 to 75 with acute or convalescent COVID-19. The sequence in DNA is TGTGCCTGGAGTCAGAGACAGGGGGAGACCCAGTACTTC. This yields the protein CAWSQRQGETQYF. Supplemented by the reference TRBV30 and TRBJ2-5 proteins around the CDR3, the complete variable domain is SQTIHQWPATLVQPVGSPLSLECTVEGTSNPNLYWYRQAAGRGLQLLFYSVGIGQISSEVPQNLSASRPQDRQFILSSKKLLLSDSGFYLCAWSQRQGETQYFGPGTRLLVL.